Listed here are 30 T cell receptor beta chains from one sample, sequenced in a study of T cells in localized non-small cell lung cancer. Some clones are missing from TCRdb's copy, which holds only in-frame ones; the method was immunoSEQ multiplex PCR. In the table there are fewer than 40,000 clones, around 84% of which are singletons. The material sequenced was peripheral blood, taken before any cancer treatment. These receptors all stem from a male donor older than 55 with stage III lung adenocarcinoma.

The CDR3 DNA follows: TGTGCCAGCAGTCTGACAGGGTTGAGAAACACCATATATTTT. This codes for CASSLTGLRNTIYF. This chain joins TRBV28 and TRBJ1-3; 7 bases agree with TRBD1. CDR1 is MDHEN, CDR2 SYDVKM, per germline. The CDR3 length is 14 residues. The V gene end was trimmed by 5 bases and the J gene end by 5 bases; junction bases not matched to a gene: 6.

The J gene is TRBJ1-4, the V gene TRBV7-9; D not certain. In germline, CDR1 is SEHNR, CDR2 FQNEAQ (reference sequence). The CDR3 sequence is 13 residues long. V dropped 7 bases and J dropped 0 bases, with 6 bases sitting between them. The CDR3 DNA is TGTGCCAGCAAGCCGACAACTAATGAAAAACTGTTTTTT. Translating it yields CASKPTTNEKLFF.

V usage is TRBV6-5 and J usage is TRBJ1-2; D is perhaps TRBD1 (5 bases). The CDR3 loop spans 12 amino acids. Germline CDR1 MNHEY, CDR2 SVGAGI. The ends were cut back, 2 bases at V and 8 bases at J, with 9 bases in the middle. CDR3 protein: CASSYGAWGYTF. The DNA for the CDR3 is TGTGCCAGCAGTTACGGGGCCTGGGGCTACACCTTC.

The chain uses TRBV28 and TRBJ1-2, with D unclear. Germline CDR1 and CDR2: MDHEN and SYDVKM. With 10 bases removed from V and 2 bases from J, the gap between germline ends came to 20 bases. This CDR3 comprises 15 residues. DNA for the CDR3: TGTGCCATCCGATCGGCAGAGCCCCCGAACTATGGCTACACCTTC. Amino acid sequence: CAIRSAEPPNYGYTF.

This clone was seen a handful of times. The gene calls are TRBV28 and TRBJ2-5; D possibly corresponds to TRBD2 (5 bases). Germline values: CDR1 MDHEN, CDR2 SYDVKM. CDR3 length: 14 residues. The V end lost 3 bases, the J end lost 4 bases, and 12 bases lay between the germline ends. The CDR3 sequence is CASSFNLAGETQYF. The CDR3 DNA follows: TGTGCCAGCAGTTTTAACCTAGCTGGAGAGACCCAGTACTTC.

V gene TRBV6-1 combines with J gene TRBJ2-7; D remains unclear. Trimming stripped 7 bases from V and 6 bases from J, with 19 bases between. The CDR3 length is 14 residues. Germline V CDR1 and CDR2: MNHNS, SASEGT. CDR3 sequence reads: CASIPNPLSSEQYF. The CDR3, as DNA: TGTGCCAGCATCCCGAATCCTTTAAGTAGCGAGCAGTACTTC.

The CDR3 loop is CASSAQQTYGYTF. CDR3 nucleotide sequence: TGCGCCAGCAGTGCCCAGCAGACCTATGGCTACACCTTC. The chain uses TRBV5-1 and TRBJ1-2; D gene uncertain. In germline, CDR1 is SGHRS, CDR2 YFSETQ. Trimming removed 5 bases from V and 4 bases from J, with 12 bases in between. The CDR3 loop spans 13 amino acids.

The DNA for the CDR3 is TGCGCCAGCAGCTTGGGGGAAGGAGGGTATGGCTACACCTTC. Translated: CASSLGEGGYGYTF. The chain has TRBV5-1 and TRBJ1-2; D not certain. The CDR3 sequence is 14 residues long. Germline CDR1 reads SGHRS; CDR2 reads YFSETQ. V dropped 0 bases and J dropped 5 bases, with 11 bases sitting between them.

The chain employs TRBV18 and TRBJ1-4, with D possibly TRBD1 on 6 matching bases. The germline V gene encodes CDR1 KGHSH and CDR2 LQKENI. Trimming removed 1 base from V and 2 bases from J, with 8 bases in between. This CDR3 has 15 amino acids. This CDR3 reads CASSPQQGTNEKLFF. The CDR3 DNA reads TGTGCCAGCTCACCACAACAGGGTACTAATGAAAAACTGTTTTTT.

V is TRBV27 and J is TRBJ2-5; either TRBD1 or TRBD2 may supply D (5 bases each). Deletions cut 6 bases from V and 7 bases from J, with 15 bases between. This CDR3 spans 13 amino acids. Germline assignment: CDR1 MNHEY and CDR2 SMNVEV (reference sequence). CDR3 sequence reads: CASRMEATGTQYF. CDR3 DNA sequence: TGTGCCAGCAGAATGGAGGCTACAGGGACCCAGTACTTC.

The rearrangement joins TRBV5-5 to TRBJ2-1, with 9 bases that match TRBD2. Germline values: CDR1 SGHKS, CDR2 YYEKEE (reference sequence). CDR3 size: 14 residues. The ends lost 7 bases at V and 7 bases at J; junction bases unmatched: 9. This CDR3 reads CASSRAGGPNEQFF. CDR3 nucleotide sequence: TGTGCCAGCTCTCGGGCGGGAGGGCCTAATGAGCAGTTCTTC.

The chain has TRBV7-2 and TRBJ2-7; D gene ambiguous. With 1 base removed from V and 6 bases from J, the gap between germline ends came to 4 bases. The V gene's germline CDR1 is SGHTA and CDR2 FQGNSA. This CDR3 region has 11 residues. The CDR3 nucleotides are TGTGCCAGCAGCTTAGTTTCCGAGCAGTACTTC. Translating gives CASSLVSEQYF.

This clone was counted once. The genes are TRBV21-1 and TRBJ1-2; the tabulated D call, TRBD1, remains unverified against the DNA. TRBV21-1 is given as a pseudogene. The CDR3 runs to 13 residues. The chain's CDR3 is CASTPSRGRGYTF. The CDR3 DNA follows: TGTGCCAGCACCCCAAGCAGGGGAAGAGGCTACACCTTC.

The rearrangement joins TRBV5-1 to TRBJ2-3, with 7 bases aligning to TRBD2. Trimming took 3 bases from V and 8 from J; bases not matched to a gene: 9. This CDR3 comprises 14 residues. Germline V CDR1 and CDR2: SGHRS, YFSETQ. As DNA, the CDR3 is TGCGCCAGCAGCTCCGGACTAGTGCTAGGTACGCAGTATTTT. It translates to CASSSGLVLGTQYF.

This chain uses TRBV27 with TRBJ2-3, with 9 bases matching TRBD1. The CDR3 has 17 amino acids. J was trimmed by 3 bases and V by 11 bases; bases with no gene match: 18. Germline CDR1 and CDR2: MNHEY and SMNVEV (reference sequence). The CDR3 coding sequence is TGTGCCCAATGCCCCGCCTACAGGGGGCGGCGTACAGATACGCAGTATTTT. Its protein is CAQCPAYRGRRTDTQYF.

The chain recombines TRBV6-6 with TRBJ1-3, with D possibly matching TRBD1 (5 bases). Germline values: CDR1 MNHNY, CDR2 SVGAGI (reference sequence). The CDR3 length is 15 residues. V was clipped by 6 bases and J by 4 bases, with 16 bases between them. This CDR3 is CASSHGAVDGNTIYF. The CDR3, as DNA: TGTGCCAGCAGCCACGGGGCCGTGGACGGAAACACCATATATTTT.

This clone was seen a handful of times. The rearrangement links TRBV10-3 to TRBJ2-3; TRBD1 is a possible D gene (6 bases). This CDR3 region has 14 residues. With 5 bases removed from V and 2 bases from J, the gap between germline ends came to 11 bases. Germline CDR1 ENHRY, CDR2 SYGVKD. In DNA, the CDR3 is TGTGCCATCAGTCCCGGACAGACCACAGATACGCAGTATTTT. This translates into CAISPGQTTDTQYF.

Judged by abundance, this clone is medium-sized. The rearrangement joins TRBV6-5 to TRBJ1-5; possibly TRBD1 for D (6 bases). In germline, CDR1 is MNHEY, CDR2 SVGAGI. The CDR3 has 12 amino acids. Deletions cut 6 bases from V and 7 bases from J, with 10 bases between. CDR3 amino acids: CASRKQGQPQHF. In DNA form, the CDR3 reads TGTGCCAGCAGAAAACAGGGCCAGCCCCAGCATTTT.

The chain has TRBV5-6 and TRBJ1-3; weak D call: TRBD1 (5 bases). Germline V lookup: CDR1 SGHDT, CDR2 YYEEEE. Trimming removed 4 bases at V and 4 bases at J, with 12 bases between. CDR3 length: 14 residues. The CDR3 spells CASSTEGIGNTIYF. The CDR3 coding sequence is TGTGCCAGCAGCACGGAGGGGATCGGAAACACCATATATTTT. The variable domain in full, completed from reference TRBV5-6 and TRBJ1-3, reads DAGVTQSPTHLIKTRGQQVTLRCSPKSGHDTVSWYQQALGQGPQFIFQYYEEEERQRGNFPDRFSGHQFPNYSSELNVNALLLGDSALYLCASSTEGIGNTIYFGEGSWLTVV.

This chain joins TRBV10-1 and TRBJ2-3; D is perhaps TRBD2 (5 bases). The CDR3 contains 15 residues. The germline V gene encodes CDR1 WNHNN and CDR2 SYGVQD (reference sequence). V lost 2 bases and J 2 bases, leaving 11 bases between the germline ends. Written as DNA, the CDR3 is TGCGCCAGCAGTGAGAGCCGGGGATACACAGATACGCAGTATTTT. It yields the protein CASSESRGYTDTQYF.

The chain couples TRBV6-5 to TRBJ2-7; D not certain. V dropped 2 bases and J dropped 1 base, with 9 bases sitting between them. The CDR3 is made up of 14 amino acids. Germline CDR1 is MNHEY and CDR2 is SVGAGI. This chain's CDR3 is CASSYAVRSYEQYF. CDR3 nucleotide sequence: TGTGCCAGCAGTTACGCCGTCCGATCCTACGAGCAGTACTTC.

The chain joins TRBV9 to TRBJ2-1; 8 nucleotides agree with TRBD2. The junction had 1 base not matched to a gene; V was cut back by 2 bases and J by 0 bases. CDR1 is SGDLS and CDR2 is YYNGEE in the germline V gene. The CDR3 has 15 amino acids. CDR3 sequence reads: CASSVSGSSYNEQFF. The CDR3, as DNA: TGTGCCAGCAGCGTCAGCGGGAGCTCCTACAATGAGCAGTTCTTC. The variable domain in full, completed from reference TRBV9 and TRBJ2-1, reads DSGVTQTPKHLITATGQRVTLRCSPRSGDLSVYWYQQSLDQGLQFLIQYYNGEERAKGNILERFSAQQFPDLHSELNLSSLELGDSALYFCASSVSGSSYNEQFFGPGTRLTVL.

The rearrangement uses TRBV18 and TRBJ1-1; no definite D call. The CDR3 is 13 amino acids. The V and J ends lost 2 bases and 5 bases respectively, with 9 bases between them. In germline, CDR1 is KGHSH, CDR2 LQKENI. In DNA, the CDR3 is TGTGCCAGCTCACCAAACACAGCTACTGAAGCTTTCTTT. Translation: CASSPNTATEAFF. Filled out from reference TRBV18 and TRBJ1-1, the complete variable domain reads NAGVMQNPRHLVRRRGQEARLRCSPMKGHSHVYWYRQLPEEGLKFMVYLQKENIIDESGMPKERFSAEFPKEGPSILRIQQVVRGDSAAYFCASSPNTATEAFFGQGTRLTVV.

The chain recombines TRBV14 with TRBJ2-7, with D perhaps matching TRBD1 (5 bases). Germline V gene lookup returns CDR1 SGHDN and CDR2 FVKESK. The CDR3 runs 13 residues. With 5 bases removed from V and 6 bases from J, the gap between germline ends came to 14 bases. The CDR3 DNA sequence: TGTGCCAGCAGCTCCGACAGACTGGGCGAGCAGTACTTC. This translates into CASSSDRLGEQYF.

This rearrangement joins TRBV9 to TRBJ2-1; weak D call: TRBD2 (6 bases). CDR3 length equals 15 residues. Germline CDR1 SGDLS, CDR2 YYNGEE. Trimming took 4 bases from V and 8 from J, leaving 19 bases between them. The CDR3 DNA reads TGTGCCAGCAGCCCCCTGGGGGTAGCGGCCGATGAGCAGTTCTTC. Translating it yields CASSPLGVAADEQFF. Based on the CDR3 plus reference TRBV9 and TRBJ2-1, the full variable domain is DSGVTQTPKHLITATGQRVTLRCSPRSGDLSVYWYQQSLDQGLQFLIQYYNGEERAKGNILERFSAQQFPDLHSELNLSSLELGDSALYFCASSPLGVAADEQFFGPGTRLTVL.

This rearrangement joins TRBV10-1 to TRBJ2-7; tentatively, D is TRBD1 (6 bases). CDR1 and CDR2 from the germline V gene are WNHNN and SYGVQD (reference sequence). The V end was cut by 8 bases, the J end by 6 bases, with 20 bases between. The CDR3 covers 14 residues. CDR3 in amino acids: CASGEQGGDGEQYF. The CDR3 bases are TGCGCCAGCGGAGAACAGGGTGGGGATGGCGAGCAGTACTTC.

The gene calls are TRBV9 and TRBJ1-2, with D possibly being TRBD1 (6 bases). Trimming left V 5 bases short and J 6 bases short, with 14 bases between. Germline assignment: CDR1 SGDLS and CDR2 YYNGEE. CDR3 length equals 13 residues. The CDR3 loop reads CASSATGMNGYTF. The CDR3 nucleotides are TGTGCCAGCAGTGCCACAGGGATGAATGGCTACACCTTC.

The CDR3 DNA is TGCGCCAGCAGCGTGGACCCGAGACCGGCAGATACGCAGTATTTT. Translation: CASSVDPRPADTQYF. J is TRBJ2-3 and V is TRBV5-1; D not resolved. CDR1 is SGHRS and CDR2 is YFSETQ in the germline V gene. V gave up 4 bases and J gave up 4 bases, with 16 bases separating them. This CDR3 region has 15 residues.

The chain recombines TRBV6-1 with TRBJ2-7; 7 bases map to TRBD1. Germline V gives CDR1 MNHNS, CDR2 SASEGT. This CDR3 has 15 amino acids. V was pared by 2 bases and J by 2 bases, with 6 bases of the junction left unmatched. In DNA, the CDR3 is TGTGCCAGCAGTGAAATCGAGGGACAGACCTACGAGCAGTACTTC. It codes for CASSEIEGQTYEQYF.

V usage is TRBV28 and J usage is TRBJ2-7; 8 bases are a match to TRBD1. With 5 bases clipped from V and 5 bases from J, the junction kept 8 bases outside the gene matches. Germline lookup yields CDR1 MDHEN and CDR2 SYDVKM. The CDR3 spans 14 residues. The CDR3 here is CASSPGTGTHEQYF. In DNA form, the CDR3 reads TGTGCCAGCAGTCCAGGGACAGGAACCCACGAGCAGTACTTC. Using reference TRBV28 and TRBJ2-7 for the parts outside the CDR3, the full variable domain is DVKVTQSSRYLVKRTGEKVFLECVQDMDHENMFWYRQDPGLGLRLIYFSYDVKMKEKGDIPEGYSVSREKKERFSLILESASTNQTSMYLCASSPGTGTHEQYFGPGTRLTVT.